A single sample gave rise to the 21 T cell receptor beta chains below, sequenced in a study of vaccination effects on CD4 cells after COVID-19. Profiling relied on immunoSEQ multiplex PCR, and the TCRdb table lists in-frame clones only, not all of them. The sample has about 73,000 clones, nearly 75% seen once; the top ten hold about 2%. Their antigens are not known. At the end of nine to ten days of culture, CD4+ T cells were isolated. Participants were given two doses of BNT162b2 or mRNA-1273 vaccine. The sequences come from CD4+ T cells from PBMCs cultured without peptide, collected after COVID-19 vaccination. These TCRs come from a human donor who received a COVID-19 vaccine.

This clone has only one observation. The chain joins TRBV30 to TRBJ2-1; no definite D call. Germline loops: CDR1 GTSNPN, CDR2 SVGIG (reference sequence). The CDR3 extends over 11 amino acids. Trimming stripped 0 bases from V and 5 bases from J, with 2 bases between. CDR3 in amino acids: CAWSVNNEQFF. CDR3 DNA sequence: TGTGCCTGGAGTGTGAACAATGAGCAGTTCTTC.

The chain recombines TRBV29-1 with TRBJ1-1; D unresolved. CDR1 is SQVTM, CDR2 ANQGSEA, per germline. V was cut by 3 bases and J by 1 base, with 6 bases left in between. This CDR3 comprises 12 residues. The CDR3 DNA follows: TGCAGCGTTGATATGGGGAACACTGAAGCTTTCTTT. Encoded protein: CSVDMGNTEAFF.

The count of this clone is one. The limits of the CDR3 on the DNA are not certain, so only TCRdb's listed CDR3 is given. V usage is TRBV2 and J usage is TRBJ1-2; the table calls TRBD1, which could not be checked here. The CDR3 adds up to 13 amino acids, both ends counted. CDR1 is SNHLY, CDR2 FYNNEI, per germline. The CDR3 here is CASSVGQGSYGTF.

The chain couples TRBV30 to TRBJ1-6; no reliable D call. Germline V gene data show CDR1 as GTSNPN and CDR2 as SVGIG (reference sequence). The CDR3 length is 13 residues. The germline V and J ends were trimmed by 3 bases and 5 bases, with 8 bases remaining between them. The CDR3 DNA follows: TGTGCCTGGAGGCGTGATAATAATTCACCCCTCCACTTT. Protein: CAWRRDNNSPLHF.

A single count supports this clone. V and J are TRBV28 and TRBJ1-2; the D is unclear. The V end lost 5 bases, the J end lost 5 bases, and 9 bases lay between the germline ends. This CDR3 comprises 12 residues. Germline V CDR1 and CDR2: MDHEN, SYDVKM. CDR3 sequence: CASSPRSYGYTF. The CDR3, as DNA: TGTGCCAGCAGTCCCCGTAGTTATGGCTACACCTTC.

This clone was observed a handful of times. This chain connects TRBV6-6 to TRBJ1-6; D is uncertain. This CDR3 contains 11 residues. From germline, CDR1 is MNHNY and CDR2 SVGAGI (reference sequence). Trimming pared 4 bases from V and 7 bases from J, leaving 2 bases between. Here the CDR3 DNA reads TGTGCCAGCAGTTTAAATTCACCCCTCCACTTT. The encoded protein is CASSLNSPLHF.

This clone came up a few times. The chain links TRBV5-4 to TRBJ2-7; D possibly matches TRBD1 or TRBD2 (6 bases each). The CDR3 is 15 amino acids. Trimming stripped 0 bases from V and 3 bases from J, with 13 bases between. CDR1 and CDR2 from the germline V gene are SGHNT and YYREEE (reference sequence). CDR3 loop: CASSLGGAGGYEQYV. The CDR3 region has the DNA TGTGCCAGCAGCTTGGGGGGGGCTGGCGGCTACGAGCAGTACGTC.

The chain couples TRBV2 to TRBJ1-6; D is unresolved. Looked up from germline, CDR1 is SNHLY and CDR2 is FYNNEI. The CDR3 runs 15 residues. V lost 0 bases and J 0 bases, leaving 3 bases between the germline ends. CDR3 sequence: CASSEAGSYNSPLHF. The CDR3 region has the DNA TGTGCCAGCAGTGAAGCTGGCTCCTATAATTCACCCCTCCACTTT.

The CDR3 DNA follows: TGTGCCAGCAGCCCTGGACCTAGCAATCAGCCCCAGCATTTT. Protein product: CASSPGPSNQPQHF. The chain uses TRBV21-1 and TRBJ1-5. TRBV21-1 is a documented pseudogene. This CDR3 spans 14 amino acids.

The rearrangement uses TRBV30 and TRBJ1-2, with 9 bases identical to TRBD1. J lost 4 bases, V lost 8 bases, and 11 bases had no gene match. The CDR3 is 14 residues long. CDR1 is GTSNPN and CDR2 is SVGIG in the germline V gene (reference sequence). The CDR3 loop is CAGGTGKAAYGYTF. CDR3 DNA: TGTGCCGGTGGGACAGGGAAAGCGGCCTATGGCTACACCTTC. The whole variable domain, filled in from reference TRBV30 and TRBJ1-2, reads SQTIHQWPATLVQPVGSPLSLECTVEGTSNPNLYWYRQAAGRGLQLLFYSVGIGQISSEVPQNLSASRPQDRQFILSSKKLLLSDSGFYLCAGGTGKAAYGYTFGSGTRLTVV.

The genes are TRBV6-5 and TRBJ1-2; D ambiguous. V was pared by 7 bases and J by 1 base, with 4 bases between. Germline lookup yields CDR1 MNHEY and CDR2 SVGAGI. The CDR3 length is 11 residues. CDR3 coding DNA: TGTGCCAGCACCGGTAACTATGGCTACACCTTC. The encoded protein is CASTGNYGYTF.

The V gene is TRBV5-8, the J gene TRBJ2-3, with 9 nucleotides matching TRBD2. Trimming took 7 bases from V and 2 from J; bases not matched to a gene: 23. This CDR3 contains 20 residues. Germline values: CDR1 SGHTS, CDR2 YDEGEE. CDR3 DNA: TGTGCCAGCCCCGAGTACCTTGGGGGTACGACTAGCGGATACACAGATACGCAGTATTTT. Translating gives CASPEYLGGTTSGYTDTQYF.

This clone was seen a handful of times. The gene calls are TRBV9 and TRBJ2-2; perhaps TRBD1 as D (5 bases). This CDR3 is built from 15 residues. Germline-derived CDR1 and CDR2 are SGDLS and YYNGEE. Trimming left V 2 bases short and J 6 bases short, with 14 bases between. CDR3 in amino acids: CASSVRSRDAGELFF. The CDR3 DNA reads TGTGCCAGCAGCGTTCGATCCAGGGATGCCGGGGAGCTGTTTTTT.

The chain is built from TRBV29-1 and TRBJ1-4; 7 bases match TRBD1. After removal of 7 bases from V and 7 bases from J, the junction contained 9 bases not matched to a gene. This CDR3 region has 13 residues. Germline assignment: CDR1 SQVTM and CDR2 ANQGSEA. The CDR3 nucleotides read TGCAGCGCCCCAGGGGGTTATTGTGAAAAACTGTTTTTT. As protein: CSAPGGYCEKLFF.

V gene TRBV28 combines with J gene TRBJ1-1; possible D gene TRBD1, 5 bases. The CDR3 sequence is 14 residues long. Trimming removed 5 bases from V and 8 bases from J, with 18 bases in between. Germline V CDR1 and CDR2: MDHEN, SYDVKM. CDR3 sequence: CASSRASDRKEAFF. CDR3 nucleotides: TGTGCCAGCAGTCGGGCGTCCGACAGAAAAGAAGCTTTCTTT.

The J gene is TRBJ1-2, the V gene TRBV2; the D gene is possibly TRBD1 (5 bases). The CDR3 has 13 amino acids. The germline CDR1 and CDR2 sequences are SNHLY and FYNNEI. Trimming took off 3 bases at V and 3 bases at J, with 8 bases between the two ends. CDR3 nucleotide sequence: TGTGCCAGCAGTGATGGGGGGGACTATGGCTACACCTTC. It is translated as CASSDGGDYGYTF. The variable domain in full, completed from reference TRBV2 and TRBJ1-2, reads EPEVTQTPSHQVTQMGQEVILRCVPISNHLYFYWYRQILGQKVEFLVSFYNNEISEKSEIFDDQFSVERPDGSNFTLKIRSTKLEDSAMYFCASSDGGDYGYTFGSGTRLTVV.

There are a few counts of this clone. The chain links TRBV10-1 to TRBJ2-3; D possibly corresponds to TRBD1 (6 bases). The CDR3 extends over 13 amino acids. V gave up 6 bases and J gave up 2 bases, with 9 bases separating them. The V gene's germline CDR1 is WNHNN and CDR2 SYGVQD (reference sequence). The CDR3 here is CASRRDTTDTQYF. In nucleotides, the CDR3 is TGCGCCAGCAGAAGGGACACCACAGATACGCAGTATTTT.

The CDR3 DNA reads TGTGCCAGCAGCGGGGGGACTAGCGTCCACAATGAGCAGTTCTTC. Its protein product is CASSGGTSVHNEQFF. V usage is TRBV9 and J usage is TRBJ2-1, with 10 bases identical to TRBD2. Germline values: CDR1 SGDLS, CDR2 YYNGEE. J was trimmed by 5 bases and V by 3 bases; bases with no gene match: 5. The CDR3 has 15 residues.

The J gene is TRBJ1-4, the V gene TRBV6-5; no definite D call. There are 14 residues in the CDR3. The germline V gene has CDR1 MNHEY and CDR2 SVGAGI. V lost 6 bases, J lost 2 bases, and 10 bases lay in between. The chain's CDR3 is CASRPTRTNEKLFF. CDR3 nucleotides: TGTGCCAGCAGGCCGACCCGGACTAATGAAAAACTGTTTTTT.

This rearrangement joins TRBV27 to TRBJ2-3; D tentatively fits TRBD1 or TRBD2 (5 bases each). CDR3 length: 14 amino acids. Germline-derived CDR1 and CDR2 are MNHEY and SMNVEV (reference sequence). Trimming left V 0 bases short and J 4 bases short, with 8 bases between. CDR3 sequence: CASSLSRGADTQYF. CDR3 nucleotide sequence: TGTGCCAGCAGTTTATCTAGAGGGGCAGATACGCAGTATTTT.

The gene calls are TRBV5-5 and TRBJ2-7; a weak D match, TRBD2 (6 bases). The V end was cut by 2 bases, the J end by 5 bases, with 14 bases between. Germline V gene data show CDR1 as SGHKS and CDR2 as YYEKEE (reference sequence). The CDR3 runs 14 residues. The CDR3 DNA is TGTGCCAGCAGCTTTTCTGCGGGGCCGCACGAGCAGTACGTC. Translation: CASSFSAGPHEQYV.